Listed below are T cell receptor beta chains from one sample, sequenced in a study of blood T cell repertoires in COVID-19. TCRdb keeps only in-frame clones here, not all; method: immunoSEQ multiplex PCR. The data hold 85,000 to 120,000 clones, with approximately 92% observed a single time. Material: peripheral blood. The source is a man aged 18 to 30 with acute or convalescent COVID-19. The CDR3 runs from the conserved cysteine through the conserved F or W. A D gene is named only where the DNA matches it firmly. Size tells how often a clone was seen (once, few, many) or the class of an expanded clone, and some rows leave it out.

NA,TRBV2,NA,TRBJ1-6,CASSLSRNSPLHF
TRBD1,TRBV9,NA,TRBJ2-1,CASSVAGQGSYNEQFF
NA,TRBV5-4,NA,TRBJ1-3,CASSSAGINTGNTIYF
NA,TRBV6-2/TRBV6-3,NA,TRBJ1-2,CASSYKSGPNYGYTF
TRBD1,TRBV7-9,NA,TRBJ1-2,CASSRGQQKGYTF
TRBD1,TRBV14,once,TRBJ1-1,CASSQASGGGFNTEAFF
NA,TRBV5-1,once,TRBJ1-2,CASSLVSGYGYTF
TRBD2,TRBV27,NA,TRBJ2-1,CAITSAYNEQFF
TRBD1,TRBV2,NA,TRBJ2-7,CATNLRDRALPPYEQYF
NA,TRBV6-5,NA,TRBJ1-6,CASFDRSFSPLHF
NA,TRBV6-5,once,TRBJ1-5,CASNTGTLLLPQHF
NA,TRBV24-1,NA,TRBJ1-5,CATSRGGAHQPQHF
NA,TRBV5-1,NA,TRBJ2-5,CASRSWEGVETQYF
NA,TRBV5-1,NA,TRBJ2-1,CASSLAPGRGTYNEQFF
TRBD1,TRBV30,once,TRBJ1-1,CAWRGQINTEAFF
NA,TRBV19,NA,TRBJ1-5,CASSIAGEQPQHF
NA,TRBV19,NA,TRBJ1-5,CASSIGSPGLGNQPQHF
TRBD1,TRBV2,NA,TRBJ2-5,CASRDRDLLETQYF